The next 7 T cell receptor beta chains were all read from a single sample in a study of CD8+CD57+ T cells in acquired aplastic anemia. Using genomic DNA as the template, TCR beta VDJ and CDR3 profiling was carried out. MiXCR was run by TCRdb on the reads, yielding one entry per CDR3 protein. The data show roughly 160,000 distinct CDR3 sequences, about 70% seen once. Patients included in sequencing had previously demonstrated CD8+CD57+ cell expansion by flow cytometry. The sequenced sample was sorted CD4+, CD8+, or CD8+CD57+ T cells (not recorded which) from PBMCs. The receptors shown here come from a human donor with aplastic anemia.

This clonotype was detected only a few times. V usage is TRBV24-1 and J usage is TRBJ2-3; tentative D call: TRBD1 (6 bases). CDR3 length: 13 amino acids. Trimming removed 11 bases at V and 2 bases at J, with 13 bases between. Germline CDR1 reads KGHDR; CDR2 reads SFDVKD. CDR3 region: CAIGTHTTDTQYF. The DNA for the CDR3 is TGTGCCATCGGGACACACACCACAGATACGCAGTATTTT.

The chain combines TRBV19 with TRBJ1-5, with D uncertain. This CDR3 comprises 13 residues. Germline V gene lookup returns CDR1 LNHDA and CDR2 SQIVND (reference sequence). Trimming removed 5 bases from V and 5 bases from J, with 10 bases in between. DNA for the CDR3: TGTGCCAGTAGTTGGGAGCCGGATCAGCCCCAGCATTTT. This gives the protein CASSWEPDQPQHF. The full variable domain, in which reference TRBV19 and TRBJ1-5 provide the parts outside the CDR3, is DGGITQSPKYLFRKEGQNVTLSCEQNLNHDAMYWYRQDPGQGLRLIYYSQIVNDFQKGDIAEGYSVSREKKESFPLTVTSAQKNPTAFYLCASSWEPDQPQHFGDGTRLSIL.

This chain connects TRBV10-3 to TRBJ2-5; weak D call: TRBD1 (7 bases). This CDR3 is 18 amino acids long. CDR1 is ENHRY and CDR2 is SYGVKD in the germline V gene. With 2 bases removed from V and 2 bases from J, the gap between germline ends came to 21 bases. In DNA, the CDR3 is TGTGCCATCAGTGAGCCTGCGACAGGGTTGGGGGGTCAAGAGACCCAGTACTTC. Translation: CAISEPATGLGGQETQYF.

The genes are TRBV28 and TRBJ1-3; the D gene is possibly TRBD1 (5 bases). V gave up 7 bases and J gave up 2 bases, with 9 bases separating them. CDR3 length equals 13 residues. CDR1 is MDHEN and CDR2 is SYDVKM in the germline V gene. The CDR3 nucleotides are TGTGCCAGCAAGGTGGGGGCTGGAAACACCATATATTTT. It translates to CASKVGAGNTIYF.

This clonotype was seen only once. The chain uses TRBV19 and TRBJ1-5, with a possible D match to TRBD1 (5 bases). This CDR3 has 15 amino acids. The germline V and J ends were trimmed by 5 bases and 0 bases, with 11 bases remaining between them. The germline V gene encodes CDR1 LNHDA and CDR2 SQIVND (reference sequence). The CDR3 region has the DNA TGTGCCAGTAGTCCCGGGGGTGATAGCAATCAGCCCCAGCATTTT. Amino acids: CASSPGGDSNQPQHF. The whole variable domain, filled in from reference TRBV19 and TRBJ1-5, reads DGGITQSPKYLFRKEGQNVTLSCEQNLNHDAMYWYRQDPGQGLRLIYYSQIVNDFQKGDIAEGYSVSREKKESFPLTVTSAQKNPTAFYLCASSPGGDSNQPQHFGDGTRLSIL.

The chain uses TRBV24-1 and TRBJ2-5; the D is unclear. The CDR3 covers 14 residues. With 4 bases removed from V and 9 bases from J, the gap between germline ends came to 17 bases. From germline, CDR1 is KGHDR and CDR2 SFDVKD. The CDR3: CATSDPSSHEAQYF. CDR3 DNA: TGTGCCACCAGTGACCCAAGTTCTCATGAGGCCCAGTACTTC.

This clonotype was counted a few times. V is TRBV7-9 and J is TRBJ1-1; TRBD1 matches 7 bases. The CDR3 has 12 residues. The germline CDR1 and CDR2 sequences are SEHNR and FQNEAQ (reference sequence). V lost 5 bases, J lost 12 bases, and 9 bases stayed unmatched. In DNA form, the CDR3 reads TGTGCCAGCAGCCTCCAGGGGGGTAGCACTTTCTTT. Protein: CASSLQGGSTFF.